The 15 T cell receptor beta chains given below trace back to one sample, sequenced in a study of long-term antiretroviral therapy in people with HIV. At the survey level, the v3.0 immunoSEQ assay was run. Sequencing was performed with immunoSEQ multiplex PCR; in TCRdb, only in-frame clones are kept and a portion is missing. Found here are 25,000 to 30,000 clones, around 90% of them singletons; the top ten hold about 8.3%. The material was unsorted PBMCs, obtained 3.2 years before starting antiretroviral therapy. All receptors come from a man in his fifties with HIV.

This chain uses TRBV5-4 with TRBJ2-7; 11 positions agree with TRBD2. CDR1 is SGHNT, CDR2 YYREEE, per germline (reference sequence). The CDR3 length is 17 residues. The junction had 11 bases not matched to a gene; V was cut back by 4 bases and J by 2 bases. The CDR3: CASSPTGVAGGTYEQYF. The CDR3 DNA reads TGTGCCAGCAGCCCCACGGGGGTAGCGGGGGGGACCTACGAGCAGTACTTC.

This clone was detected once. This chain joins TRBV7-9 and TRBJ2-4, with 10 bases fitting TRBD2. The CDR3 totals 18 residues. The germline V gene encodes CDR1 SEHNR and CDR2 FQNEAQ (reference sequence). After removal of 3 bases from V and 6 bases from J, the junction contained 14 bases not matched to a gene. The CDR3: CASSFSGASGRAVNIQYF. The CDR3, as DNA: TGTGCCAGCAGCTTTTCGGGGGCTAGCGGGAGAGCTGTAAACATTCAGTACTTC.

This chain's CDR3 is CASSLGGNEQFF. CDR3 DNA sequence: TGTGCCAGCAGCTTGGGGGGCAATGAGCAGTTCTTC. The chain carries TRBV5-4 and TRBJ2-1, with D hard to call. The CDR3 runs to 12 residues. Per germline, CDR1 SGHNT and CDR2 YYREEE (reference sequence). Trimming took 0 bases from V and 6 from J, leaving 4 bases between them.

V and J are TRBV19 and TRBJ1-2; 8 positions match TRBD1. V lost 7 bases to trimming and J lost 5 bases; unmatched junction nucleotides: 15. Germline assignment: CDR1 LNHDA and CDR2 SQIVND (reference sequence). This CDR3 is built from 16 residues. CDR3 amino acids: CASTLWTGRDPYGYTF. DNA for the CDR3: TGTGCCAGTACCCTATGGACAGGGAGAGACCCATATGGCTACACCTTC.

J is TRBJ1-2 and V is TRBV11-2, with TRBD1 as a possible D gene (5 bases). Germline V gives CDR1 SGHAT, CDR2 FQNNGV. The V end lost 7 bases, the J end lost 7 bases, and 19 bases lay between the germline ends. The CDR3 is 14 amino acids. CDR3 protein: CASNSLRARGGYTF. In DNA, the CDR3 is TGTGCCAGCAACTCCCTCAGGGCTCGAGGTGGCTACACCTTC.

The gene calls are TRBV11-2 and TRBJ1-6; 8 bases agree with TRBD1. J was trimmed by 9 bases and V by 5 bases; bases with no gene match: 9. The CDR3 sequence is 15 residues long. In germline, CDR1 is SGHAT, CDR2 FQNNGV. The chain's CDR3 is CASSRAGGQGSPLHF. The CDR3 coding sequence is TGTGCCAGCAGCCGAGCAGGGGGCCAGGGTTCACCCCTCCACTTT.

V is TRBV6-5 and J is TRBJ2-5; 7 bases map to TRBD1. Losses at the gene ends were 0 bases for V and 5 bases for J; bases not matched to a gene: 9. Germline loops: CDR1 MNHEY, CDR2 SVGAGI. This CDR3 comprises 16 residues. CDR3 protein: CASSYSVGQVYETQYF. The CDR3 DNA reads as TGTGCCAGCAGTTACTCAGTCGGACAGGTCTATGAGACCCAGTACTTC.

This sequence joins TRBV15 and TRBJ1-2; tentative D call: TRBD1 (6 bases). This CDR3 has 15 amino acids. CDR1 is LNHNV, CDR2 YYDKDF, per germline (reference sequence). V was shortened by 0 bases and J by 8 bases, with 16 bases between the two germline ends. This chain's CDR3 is CATSRDPRGAGGYTF. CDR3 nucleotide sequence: TGTGCCACCAGCAGAGATCCGCGGGGGGCGGGCGGCTACACCTTC.

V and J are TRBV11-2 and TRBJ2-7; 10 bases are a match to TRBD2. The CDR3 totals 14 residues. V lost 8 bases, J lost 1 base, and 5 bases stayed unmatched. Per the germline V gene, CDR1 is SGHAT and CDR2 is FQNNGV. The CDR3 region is CASVRTSGSYEQYF. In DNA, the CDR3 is TGTGCCAGCGTCAGGACTAGCGGTTCCTACGAGCAGTACTTC.

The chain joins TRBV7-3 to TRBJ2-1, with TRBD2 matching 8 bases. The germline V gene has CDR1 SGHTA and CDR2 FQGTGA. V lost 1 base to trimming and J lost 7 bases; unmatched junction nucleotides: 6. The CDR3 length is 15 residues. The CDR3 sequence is CASSLMSGGPNEQFF. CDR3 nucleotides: TGTGCCAGCAGCTTAATGTCGGGAGGGCCGAATGAGCAGTTCTTC.

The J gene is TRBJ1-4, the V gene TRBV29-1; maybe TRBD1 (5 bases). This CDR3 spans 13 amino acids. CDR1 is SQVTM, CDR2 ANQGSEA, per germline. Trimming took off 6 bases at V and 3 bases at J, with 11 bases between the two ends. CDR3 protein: CSVGEGSNEKLFF. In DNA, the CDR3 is TGCAGCGTGGGGGAGGGGTCTAATGAAAAACTGTTTTTT.

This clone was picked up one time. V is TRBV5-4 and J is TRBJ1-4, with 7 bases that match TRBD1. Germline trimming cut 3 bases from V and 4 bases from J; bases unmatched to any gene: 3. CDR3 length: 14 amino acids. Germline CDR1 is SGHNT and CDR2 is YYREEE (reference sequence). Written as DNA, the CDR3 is TGTGCCAGCAGCTCAGGGGGACTTAATGAAAAACTGTTTTTT. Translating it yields CASSSGGLNEKLFF.

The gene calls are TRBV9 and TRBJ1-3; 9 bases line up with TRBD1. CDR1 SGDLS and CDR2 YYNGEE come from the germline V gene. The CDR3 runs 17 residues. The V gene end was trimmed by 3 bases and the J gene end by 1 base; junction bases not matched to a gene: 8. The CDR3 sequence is CASSGRTGVSSGNTIYF. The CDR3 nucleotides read TGTGCCAGCAGCGGCCGGACAGGGGTGTCGTCTGGAAACACCATATATTTT. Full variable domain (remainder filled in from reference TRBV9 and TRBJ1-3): DSGVTQTPKHLITATGQRVTLRCSPRSGDLSVYWYQQSLDQGLQFLIQYYNGEERAKGNILERFSAQQFPDLHSELNLSSLELGDSALYFCASSGRTGVSSGNTIYFGEGSWLTVV.

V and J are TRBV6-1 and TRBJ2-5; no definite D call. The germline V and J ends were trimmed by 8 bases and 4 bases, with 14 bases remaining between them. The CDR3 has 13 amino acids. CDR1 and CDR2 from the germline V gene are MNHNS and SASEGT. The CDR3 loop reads CASVPLSRETQYF. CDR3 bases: TGTGCCAGCGTGCCCCTCTCGAGAGAGACCCAGTACTTC.

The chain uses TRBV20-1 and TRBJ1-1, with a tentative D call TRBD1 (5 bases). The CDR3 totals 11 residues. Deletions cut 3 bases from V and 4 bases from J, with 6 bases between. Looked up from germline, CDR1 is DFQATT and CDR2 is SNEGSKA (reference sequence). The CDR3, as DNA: TGCAGTGCTAGTGGGGGCACTGAAGCTTTCTTT. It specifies CSASGGTEAFF.